Listed here is a single TCR beta chain. As yet, its antigen is unknown. The data are from a study of T cells after yellow fever vaccination. Study-level results: CD4 and CD8 compartments shared a small share of clonotypes, likely from convergent recombination.

It was through 5'RACE template switching that TCR cDNA was made, with a universal primer site and UMIs added. MiXCR, applied by TCRdb to the 5' RACE reads, yields one record per CDR3 protein. Of over 300,000 distinct CDR3 sequences listed, roughly 3.5% are singletons. Germline CDR1 reads SQVTM; CDR2 reads ANQGSEA. The V and J ends lost 3 bases and 5 bases, in that order; junction bases with no gene match: 6. This CDR3 is 14 amino acids long. This TCR was recovered from a man in his late teens or twenties who received the YFV17D yellow fever vaccine. V is TRBV29-1 and J is TRBJ2-5; 10 bases agree with TRBD2. The sample here was PBMCs, taken on the day of the yellow fever booster vaccination. In DNA form, the CDR3 reads TGCAGCGTTGAGCTAGCGGGGGAGAGGGAGACCCAGTACTTC. Translation: CSVELAGERETQYF.